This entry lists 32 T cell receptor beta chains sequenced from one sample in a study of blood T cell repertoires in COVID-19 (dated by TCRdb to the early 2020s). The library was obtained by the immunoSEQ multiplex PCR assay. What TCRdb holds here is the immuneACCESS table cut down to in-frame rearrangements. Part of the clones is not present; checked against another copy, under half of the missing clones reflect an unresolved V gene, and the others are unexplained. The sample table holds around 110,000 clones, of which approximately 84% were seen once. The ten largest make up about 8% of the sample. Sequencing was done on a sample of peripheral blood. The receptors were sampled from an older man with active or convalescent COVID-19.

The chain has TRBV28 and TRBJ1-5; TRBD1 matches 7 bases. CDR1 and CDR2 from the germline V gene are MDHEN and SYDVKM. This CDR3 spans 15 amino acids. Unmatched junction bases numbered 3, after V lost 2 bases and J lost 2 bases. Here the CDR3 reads CASSLPGQGNQPQHF. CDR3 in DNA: TGTGCCAGCAGTTTACCTGGACAGGGCAATCAGCCCCAGCATTTT.

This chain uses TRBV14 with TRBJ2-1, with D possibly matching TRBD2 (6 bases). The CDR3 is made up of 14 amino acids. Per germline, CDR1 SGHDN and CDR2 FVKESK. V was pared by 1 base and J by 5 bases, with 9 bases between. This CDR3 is CASSQGAGHNEQFF. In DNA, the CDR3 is TGTGCCAGCAGCCAAGGGGCGGGACACAATGAGCAGTTCTTC.

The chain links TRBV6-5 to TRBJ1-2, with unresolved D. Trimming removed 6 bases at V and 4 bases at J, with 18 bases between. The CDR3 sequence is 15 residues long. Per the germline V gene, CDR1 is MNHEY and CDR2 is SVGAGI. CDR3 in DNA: TGTGCCAGCAGCGCAACCGGGAACCTCGCCTATGGCTACACCTTC. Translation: CASSATGNLAYGYTF.

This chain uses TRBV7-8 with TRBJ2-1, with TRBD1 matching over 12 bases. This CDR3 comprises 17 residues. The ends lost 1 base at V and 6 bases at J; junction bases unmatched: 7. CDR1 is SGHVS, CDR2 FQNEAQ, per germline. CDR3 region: CASSLVSGTGGPNEQFF. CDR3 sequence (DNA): TGTGCCAGCAGCTTAGTCTCAGGGACAGGGGGCCCCAATGAGCAGTTCTTC.

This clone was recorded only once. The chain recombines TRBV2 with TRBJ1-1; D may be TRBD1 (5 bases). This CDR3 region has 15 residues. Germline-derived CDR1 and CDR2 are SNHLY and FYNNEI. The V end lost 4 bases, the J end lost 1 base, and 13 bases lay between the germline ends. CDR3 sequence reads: CASSVYGGRNTEAFF. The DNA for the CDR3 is TGTGCCAGCAGTGTGTACGGGGGACGGAACACTGAAGCTTTCTTT.

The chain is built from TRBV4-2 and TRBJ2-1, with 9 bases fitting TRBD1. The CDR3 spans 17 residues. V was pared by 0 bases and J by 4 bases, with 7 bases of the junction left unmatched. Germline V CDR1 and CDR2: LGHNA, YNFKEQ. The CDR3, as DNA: TGTGCCAGCAGCCAAGATCTGGAACAGGGGGCATACAATGAGCAGTTCTTC. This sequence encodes CASSQDLEQGAYNEQFF.

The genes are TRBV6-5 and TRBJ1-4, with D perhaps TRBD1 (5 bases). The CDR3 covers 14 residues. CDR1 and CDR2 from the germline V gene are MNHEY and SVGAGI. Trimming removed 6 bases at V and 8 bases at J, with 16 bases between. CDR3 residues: CASRGPGRDEKLFF. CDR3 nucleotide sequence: TGTGCCAGCAGAGGTCCGGGGAGGGACGAAAAACTGTTTTTT.

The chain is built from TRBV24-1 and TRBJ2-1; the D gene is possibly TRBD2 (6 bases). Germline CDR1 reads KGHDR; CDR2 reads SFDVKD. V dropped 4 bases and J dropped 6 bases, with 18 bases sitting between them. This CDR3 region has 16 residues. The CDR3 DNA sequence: TGTGCCACCAGTGACACCGGACTCTCCGGGGGCAATGAGCAGTTCTTC. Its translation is CATSDTGLSGGNEQFF.

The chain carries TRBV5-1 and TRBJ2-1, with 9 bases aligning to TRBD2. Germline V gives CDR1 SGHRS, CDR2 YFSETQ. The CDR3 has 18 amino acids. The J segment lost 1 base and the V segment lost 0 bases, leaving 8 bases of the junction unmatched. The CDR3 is CASSLGAGGTGSYNEQFF. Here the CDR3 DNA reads TGCGCCAGCAGCTTGGGAGCGGGAGGAACTGGGTCCTACAATGAGCAGTTCTTC.

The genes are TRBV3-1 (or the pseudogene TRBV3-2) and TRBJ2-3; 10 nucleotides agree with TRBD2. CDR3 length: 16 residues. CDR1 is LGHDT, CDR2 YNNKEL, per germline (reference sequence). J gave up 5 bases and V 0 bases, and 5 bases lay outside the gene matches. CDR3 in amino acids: CASSQDGLAGVDTQYF. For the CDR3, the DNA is TGTGCCAGCAGCCAAGACGGCCTAGCGGGGGTAGATACGCAGTATTTT.

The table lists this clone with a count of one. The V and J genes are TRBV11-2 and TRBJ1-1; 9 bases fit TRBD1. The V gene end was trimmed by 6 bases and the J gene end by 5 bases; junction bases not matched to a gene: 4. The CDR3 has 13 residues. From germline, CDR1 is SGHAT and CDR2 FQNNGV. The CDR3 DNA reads TGTGCCAGCAGTTTCGACAGGGGGACTGAAGCTTTCTTT. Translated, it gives CASSFDRGTEAFF.

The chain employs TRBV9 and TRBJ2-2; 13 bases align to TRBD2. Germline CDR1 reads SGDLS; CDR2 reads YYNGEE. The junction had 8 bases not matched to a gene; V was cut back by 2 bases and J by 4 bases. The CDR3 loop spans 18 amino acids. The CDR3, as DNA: TGTGCCAGCAGCGTCACTAGCGGGGGGGCCTTGGGCACCGGGGAGCTGTTTTTT. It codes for CASSVTSGGALGTGELFF.

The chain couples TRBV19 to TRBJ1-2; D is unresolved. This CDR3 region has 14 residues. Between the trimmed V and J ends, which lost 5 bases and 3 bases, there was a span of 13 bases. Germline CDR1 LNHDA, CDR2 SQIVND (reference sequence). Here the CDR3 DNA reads TGTGCCAGTAGTGACGGCGGAATAGACTATGGCTACACCTTC. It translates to CASSDGGIDYGYTF.

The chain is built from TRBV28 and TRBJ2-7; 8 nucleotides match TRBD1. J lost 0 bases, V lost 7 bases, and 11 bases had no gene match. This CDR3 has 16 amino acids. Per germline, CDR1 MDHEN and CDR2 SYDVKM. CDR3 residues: CASITRDRTSSYEQYF. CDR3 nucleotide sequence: TGTGCCAGCATAACGAGGGACAGGACATCCTCCTACGAGCAGTACTTC.

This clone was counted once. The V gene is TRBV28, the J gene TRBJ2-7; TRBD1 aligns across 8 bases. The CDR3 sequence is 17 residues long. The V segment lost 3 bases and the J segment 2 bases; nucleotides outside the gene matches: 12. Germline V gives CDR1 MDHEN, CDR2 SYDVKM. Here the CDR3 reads CASSFDRGFERAYEQYF. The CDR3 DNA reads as TGTGCCAGCAGTTTCGACAGGGGTTTTGAGCGGGCCTACGAGCAGTACTTC.

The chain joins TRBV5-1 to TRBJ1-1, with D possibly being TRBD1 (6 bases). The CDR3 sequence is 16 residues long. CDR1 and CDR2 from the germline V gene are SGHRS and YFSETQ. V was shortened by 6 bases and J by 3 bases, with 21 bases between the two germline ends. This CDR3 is CASNNGGGGAYTEAFF. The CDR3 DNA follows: TGCGCCAGCAATAATGGGGGCGGGGGCGCGTACACTGAAGCTTTCTTT.

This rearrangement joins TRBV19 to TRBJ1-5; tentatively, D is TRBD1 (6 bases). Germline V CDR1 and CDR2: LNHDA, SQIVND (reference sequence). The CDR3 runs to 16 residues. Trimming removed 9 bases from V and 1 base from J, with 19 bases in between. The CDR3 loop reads CASKPRGRGSNQPQHF. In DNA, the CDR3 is TGTGCCAGCAAACCTCGGGGCAGGGGCAGCAATCAGCCCCAGCATTTT.

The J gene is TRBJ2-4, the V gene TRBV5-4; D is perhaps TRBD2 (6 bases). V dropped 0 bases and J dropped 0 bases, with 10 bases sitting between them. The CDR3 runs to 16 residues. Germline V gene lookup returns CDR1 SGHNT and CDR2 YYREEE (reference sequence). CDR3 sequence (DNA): TGTGCCAGCAGCTTGGGGGGGGAATTAGCCAAAAACATTCAGTACTTC. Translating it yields CASSLGGELAKNIQYF.

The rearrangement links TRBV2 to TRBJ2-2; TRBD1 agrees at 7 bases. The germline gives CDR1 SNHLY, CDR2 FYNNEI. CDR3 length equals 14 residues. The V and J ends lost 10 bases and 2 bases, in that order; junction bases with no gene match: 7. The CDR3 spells CATTDRRNTGELFF. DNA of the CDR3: TGTGCCACCACGGACAGGCGCAACACCGGGGAGCTGTTTTTT.

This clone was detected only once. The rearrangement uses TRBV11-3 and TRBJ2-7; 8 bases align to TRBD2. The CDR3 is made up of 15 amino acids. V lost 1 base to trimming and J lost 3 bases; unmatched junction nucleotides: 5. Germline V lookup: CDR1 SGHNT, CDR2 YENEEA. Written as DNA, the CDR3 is TGTGCCAGCAGCTTAGTAGGTAGCGGGATCTACGAGCAGTACTTC. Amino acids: CASSLVGSGIYEQYF.

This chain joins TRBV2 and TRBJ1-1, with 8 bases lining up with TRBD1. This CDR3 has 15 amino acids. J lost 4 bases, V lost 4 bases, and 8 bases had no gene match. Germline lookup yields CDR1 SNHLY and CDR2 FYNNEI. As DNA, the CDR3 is TGTGCCAGCAGTGGGGGTGGACAGGGCGGCACTGAAGCTTTCTTT. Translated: CASSGGGQGGTEAFF.

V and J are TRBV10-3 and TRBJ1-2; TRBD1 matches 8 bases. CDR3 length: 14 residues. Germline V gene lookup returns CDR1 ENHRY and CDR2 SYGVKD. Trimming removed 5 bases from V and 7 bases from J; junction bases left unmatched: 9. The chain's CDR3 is CAISPGQAAIGYTF. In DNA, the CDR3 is TGTGCCATCAGTCCGGGACAGGCGGCTATTGGCTACACCTTC.

The CDR3 protein is CASSLSRQAEAFF. CDR3 nucleotide sequence: TGTGCCAGCAGTTTATCTCGACAGGCAGAAGCTTTCTTT. The gene calls are TRBV27 and TRBJ1-1, with D tentatively TRBD1 (6 bases). Germline-derived CDR1 and CDR2 are MNHEY and SMNVEV (reference sequence). V dropped 0 bases and J dropped 8 bases, with 10 bases sitting between them. The CDR3 is made up of 13 amino acids.

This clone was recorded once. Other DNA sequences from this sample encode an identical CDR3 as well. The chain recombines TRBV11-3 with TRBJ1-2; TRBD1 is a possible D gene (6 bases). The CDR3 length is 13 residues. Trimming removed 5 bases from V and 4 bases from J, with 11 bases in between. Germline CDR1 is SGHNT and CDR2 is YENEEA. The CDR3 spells CASSTGQFYGYTF. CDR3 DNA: TGTGCCAGCAGCACAGGACAGTTCTATGGCTACACCTTC.

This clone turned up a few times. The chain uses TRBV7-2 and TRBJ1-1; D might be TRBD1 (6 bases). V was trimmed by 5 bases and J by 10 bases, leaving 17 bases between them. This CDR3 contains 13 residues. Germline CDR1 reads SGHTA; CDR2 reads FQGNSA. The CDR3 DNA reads TGTGCCAGCAGCCCCGGACAGCCTGGCGGAGCTTTCTTT. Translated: CASSPGQPGGAFF.

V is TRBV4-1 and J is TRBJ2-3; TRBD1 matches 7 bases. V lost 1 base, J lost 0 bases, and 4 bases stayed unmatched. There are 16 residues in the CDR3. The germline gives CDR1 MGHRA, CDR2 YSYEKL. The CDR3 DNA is TGCGCCAGCAGCCAAGTGGCAGGGGGTAGCACAGATACGCAGTATTTT. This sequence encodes CASSQVAGGSTDTQYF.

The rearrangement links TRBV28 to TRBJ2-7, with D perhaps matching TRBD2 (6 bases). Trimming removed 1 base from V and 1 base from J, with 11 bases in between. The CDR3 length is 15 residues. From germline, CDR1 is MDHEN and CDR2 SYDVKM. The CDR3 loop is CASSLFGGGSYEQYF. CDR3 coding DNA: TGTGCCAGCAGTTTATTCGGGGGTGGATCCTACGAGCAGTACTTC. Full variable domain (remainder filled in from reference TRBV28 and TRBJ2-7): DVKVTQSSRYLVKRTGEKVFLECVQDMDHENMFWYRQDPGLGLRLIYFSYDVKMKEKGDIPEGYSVSREKKERFSLILESASTNQTSMYLCASSLFGGGSYEQYFGPGTRLTVT.

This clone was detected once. The CDR3 DNA reads as TGTGCCTGCCCGGGACAAAAGAACACTGAAGCTTTCTTT. Its translation is CACPGQKNTEAFF. V is TRBV30 and J is TRBJ1-1; maybe TRBD1 (6 bases). Germline V gene lookup returns CDR1 GTSNPN and CDR2 SVGIG (reference sequence). Between the trimmed V and J ends, which lost 6 bases and 1 base, there was a span of 12 bases. The CDR3 covers 13 residues.

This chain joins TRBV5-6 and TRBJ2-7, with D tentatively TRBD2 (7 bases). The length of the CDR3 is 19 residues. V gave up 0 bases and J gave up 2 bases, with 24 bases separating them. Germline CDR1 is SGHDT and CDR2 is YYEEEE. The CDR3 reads CASSLDRPQGGGTTYEQYF. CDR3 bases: TGTGCCAGCAGCTTGGACCGCCCCCAAGGGGGGGGGACCACCTACGAGCAGTACTTC.

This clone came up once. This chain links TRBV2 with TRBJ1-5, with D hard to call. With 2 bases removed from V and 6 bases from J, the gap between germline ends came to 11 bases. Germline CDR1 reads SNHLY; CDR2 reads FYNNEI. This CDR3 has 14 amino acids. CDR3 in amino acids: CASSELGGSQPQHF. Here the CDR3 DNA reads TGTGCCAGCAGTGAACTGGGAGGGAGTCAGCCCCAGCATTTT.

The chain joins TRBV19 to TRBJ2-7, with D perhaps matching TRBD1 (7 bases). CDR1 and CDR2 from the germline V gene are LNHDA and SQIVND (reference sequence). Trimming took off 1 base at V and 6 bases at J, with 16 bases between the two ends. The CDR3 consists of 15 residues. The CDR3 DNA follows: TGTGCCAGTAGTATAGTTGGGACAGAGGAGGGCGAGCAGTACTTC. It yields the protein CASSIVGTEEGEQYF.

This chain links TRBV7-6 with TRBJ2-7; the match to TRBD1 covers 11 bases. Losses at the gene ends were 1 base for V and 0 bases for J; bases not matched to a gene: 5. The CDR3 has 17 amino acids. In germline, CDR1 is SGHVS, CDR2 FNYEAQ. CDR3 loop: CASSLGTGGLSSYEQYF. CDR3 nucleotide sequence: TGTGCCAGCAGCTTAGGGACAGGGGGCCTTAGCTCCTACGAGCAGTACTTC.